This TCR beta chain originates from a study of preoperative IRX-2 immunotherapy in early breast cancer. Specified treatment: preoperative locoregional IRX-2 cytokine immunotherapy. Samples came from a phase Ib trial of preoperative locoregional IRX-2 cytokine immunotherapy. Libraries were prepared by immunoSEQ multiplex PCR; TCRdb keeps only in-frame clonotypes and omits some of them. The sample records fewer than 40,000 clones, just under 90% being singletons. Sequences were derived from tumor tissue, sampled after IRX-2 immunotherapy. The receptor comes from a human donor with breast cancer.

The CDR3 nucleotides read TGTGCCAGCACGGGACAGGACTATGGCTACACCTTC. This codes for CASTGQDYGYTF. The chain joins TRBV6-8 to TRBJ1-2; TRBD1 agrees at 8 bases. The J segment lost 3 bases and the V segment lost 7 bases, leaving 1 base of the junction unmatched. CDR1 MNHGY and CDR2 SAAAGT come from the germline V gene. The CDR3 runs to 12 residues.